Listed below are T cell receptor beta chains from one sample, sequenced in a study of shared T cell receptors in the human thymus. The data were produced by immunoSEQ multiplex PCR, yet TCRdb's version contains in-frame clones alone and is incomplete. The sample yields hundreds of thousands of clones, around 87% seen once. The data also belong to a second study, concerning human thymus T cells.

Sequencing was done on a sample of thymocytes. All receptors come from a boy under two years old with a congenital heart defect. Both conserved end residues are part of each CDR3. A D gene is named only where the DNA matches it firmly. The size field is filled for only some rows; it gives once, few, many or a size class.

clone_size,d_call,v_call,j_call,cdr3_length,cdr3_aa,cdr3_nt
.,.,TRBV4-1,TRBJ2-5,16,CASSQDVYWRNLTQYF,TGCGCCAGCAGCCAAGACGTGTACTGGCGGAACCTCACCCAGTACTTC
.,TRBD2,TRBV6-1,TRBJ2-1,16,CASSDRGLAEHNEQFF,TGTGCCAGCAGTGACAGGGGACTAGCGGAACACAATGAGCAGTTCTTC
.,.,TRBV2,TRBJ1-1,13,CASPSRGSTEAFF,TGTGCCAGCCCAAGCCGGGGGAGCACTGAAGCTTTCTTT
.,.,TRBV7-9,TRBJ2-5,14,CASSRRDSEETQYF,TGTGCCAGCAGCCGCCGGGACTCAGAAGAGACCCAGTACTTC
once,.,TRBV10-3,TRBJ2-2,16,CAISDAPNFNTGELFF,TGTGCCATCAGTGATGCGCCGAACTTTAACACCGGGGAGCTGTTTTTT
.,TRBD1,TRBV6-5,TRBJ1-2,12,CASSGTGYGYTF,TGTGCCAGCAGTGGGACAGGGTATGGCTACACCTTC
.,.,TRBV15,TRBJ1-6,17,CATSRASQGVDNSPLHF,TGTGCCACCAGCAGAGCGAGCCAGGGTGTGGATAATTCCCCCCTCCACTTT
.,.,TRBV28,TRBJ1-4,14,CASSLAGPNEKLFF,TGTGCCAGCAGTTTAGCGGGACCCAATGAAAAACTGTTTTTT
once,.,TRBV4-3,TRBJ1-1,17,CASSQDLLGVRNTEAFF,TGCGCCAGCAGCCAAGATCTGCTCGGGGTAAGGAACACTGAAGCTTTCTTT
.,.,TRBV5-1,TRBJ2-2,17,CASSLARRTANTGELFF,TGCGCCAGCAGCTTGGCCCGCAGGACTGCGAACACCGGGGAGCTGTTTTTT
.,TRBD2,TRBV30,TRBJ2-7,13,CAWSGTSPDEQYF,TGTGCCTGGTCCGGGACTAGTCCTGACGAGCAGTACTTC
.,TRBD1,TRBV6-5,TRBJ1-4,15,CASSYGGQGIEKLFF,TGTGCCAGCAGTTACGGCGGACAGGGGATTGAAAAACTGTTTTTT
.,.,TRBV5-6,TRBJ1-2,14,CASSWVVEGYGYTF,TGTGCCAGCAGTTGGGTGGTGGAGGGCTATGGCTACACCTTC
once,.,TRBV5-1,TRBJ1-2,16,CASSLVHPEGPYGYTF,TGCGCCAGCAGCTTGGTACATCCGGAGGGACCCTATGGCTACACCTTC
.,TRBD1,TRBV5-6,TRBJ2-7,15,CASSPTGTDPYEQYF,TGTGCCAGCAGCCCGACCGGGACAGACCCCTACGAGCAGTACTTC
.,TRBD1,TRBV4-2,TRBJ1-5,19,CASSQDFSGQGGFNQPQHF,TGTGCCAGCAGCCAAGATTTTTCGGGACAGGGCGGATTCAATCAGCCCCAGCATTTT
.,.,TRBV7-3,TRBJ2-2,14,CASSSGGHTGELFF,TGTGCCAGCAGCTCCGGGGGACACACCGGGGAGCTGTTTTTT
.,.,TRBV6-5,TRBJ2-7,13,CASSYSAGHEQYF,TGTGCCAGCAGTTACTCGGCGGGCCACGAGCAGTACTTC
few,.,TRBV28,TRBJ2-3,16,CASSFPDSHSTDTQYF,TGTGCCAGCAGTTTCCCCGACAGTCATAGCACAGATACGCAGTATTTT
.,.,TRBV5-1,TRBJ2-3,16,CASSWQKRGGTDTQYF,TGCGCCAGCAGCTGGCAAAAAAGAGGAGGCACAGATACGCAGTATTTT
.,.,TRBV4-1,TRBJ2-1,15,CASSQGMGLYNEQFF,TGCGCCAGCAGCCAAGGAATGGGACTCTACAATGAGCAGTTCTTC
.,.,TRBV5-4,TRBJ2-2,17,CASSLGPGEENTGELFF,TGTGCCAGCAGCTTGGGTCCGGGAGAGGAGAACACCGGGGAGCTGTTTTTT
few,TRBD1,TRBV5-1,TRBJ1-1,14,CASSPLGQGRGAFF,TGCGCCAGCAGCCCCCTCGGACAGGGACGCGGAGCTTTCTTT
.,TRBD1,TRBV5-6,TRBJ2-7,17,CASSLGEDRGVSYEQYF,TGTGCCAGCAGTCTGGGGGAGGACAGGGGAGTTTCCTACGAGCAGTACTTC
.,.,TRBV30,TRBJ2-7,17,CAWSVRRSLKRSYEQYF,TGTGCCTGGAGTGTACGTCGGTCTCTAAAACGTTCCTACGAGCAGTACTTC
.,.,TRBV15,TRBJ1-1,20,CATSRDPPLRDRSRSTEAFF,TGTGCCACCAGCAGAGATCCCCCTCTCAGGGATCGTTCGAGGAGCACTGAAGCTTTCTTT
few,.,TRBV30,TRBJ1-2,14,CAWIGRTKHYGYTF,TGTGCCTGGATTGGACGGACAAAACATTATGGCTACACCTTC
.,.,TRBV2,TRBJ1-1,12,CASGPGTTEAFF,TGTGCCAGCGGGCCAGGAACCACTGAAGCTTTCTTT
.,TRBD2,TRBV6-5,TRBJ2-7,14,CASRGRAGRYEQYF,TGTGCCAGCAGGGGCCGAGCGGGAAGGTACGAGCAGTACTTC
.,TRBD2,TRBV7-9,TRBJ2-7,19,CASSLISGLAGGPVYEQYF,TGTGCCAGCAGCTTAATCTCCGGACTAGCGGGAGGGCCGGTCTACGAGCAGTACTTC
.,TRBD1,TRBV5-1,TRBJ2-7,14,CASSLGQGCCEQYF,TGCGCCAGCAGCCTGGGACAGGGTTGTTGCGAGCAGTACTTC
.,.,TRBV5-1,TRBJ1-1,12,CASSDRNTEAFF,TGCGCCAGCTCAGACAGGAACACTGAAGCTTTCTTT
.,TRBD2,TRBV6-5,TRBJ2-1,12,CASRHLAGGEFF,TGTGCCAGCAGACACCTAGCGGGAGGCGAGTTCTTC
few,.,TRBV4-3,TRBJ2-7,15,CASSQTRGYLYEQYF,TGCGCCAGCAGCCAAACGCGGGGCTATCTCTACGAGCAGTACTTC
.,.,TRBV7-9,TRBJ2-7,14,CASSLRGKGYEQYF,TGTGCCAGCAGCTTGAGGGGGAAGGGCTACGAGCAGTACTTC
.,TRBD2,TRBV7-3,TRBJ2-7,15,CASSLIRTRDYEQYF,TGTGCCAGCAGCTTAATTCGGACTAGGGACTACGAGCAGTACTTC
.,.,TRBV27,TRBJ2-2,14,CASSPTGLTGELFF,TGTGCCAGCAGCCCAACAGGGTTGACCGGGGAGCTGTTTTTT